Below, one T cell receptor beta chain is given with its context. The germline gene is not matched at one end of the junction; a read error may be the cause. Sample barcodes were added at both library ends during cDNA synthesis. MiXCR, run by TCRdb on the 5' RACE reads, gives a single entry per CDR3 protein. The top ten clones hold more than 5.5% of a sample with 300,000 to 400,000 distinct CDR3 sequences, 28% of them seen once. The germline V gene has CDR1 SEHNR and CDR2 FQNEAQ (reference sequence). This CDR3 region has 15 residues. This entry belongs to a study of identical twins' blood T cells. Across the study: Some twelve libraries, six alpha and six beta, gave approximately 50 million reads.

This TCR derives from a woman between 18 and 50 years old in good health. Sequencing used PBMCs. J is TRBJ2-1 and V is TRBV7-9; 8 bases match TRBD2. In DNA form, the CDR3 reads TGTGCCAGCACCTTAACCGGACTAGCTGGCGATGAGCAGTTCTTC. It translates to CASTLTGLAGDEQFF.